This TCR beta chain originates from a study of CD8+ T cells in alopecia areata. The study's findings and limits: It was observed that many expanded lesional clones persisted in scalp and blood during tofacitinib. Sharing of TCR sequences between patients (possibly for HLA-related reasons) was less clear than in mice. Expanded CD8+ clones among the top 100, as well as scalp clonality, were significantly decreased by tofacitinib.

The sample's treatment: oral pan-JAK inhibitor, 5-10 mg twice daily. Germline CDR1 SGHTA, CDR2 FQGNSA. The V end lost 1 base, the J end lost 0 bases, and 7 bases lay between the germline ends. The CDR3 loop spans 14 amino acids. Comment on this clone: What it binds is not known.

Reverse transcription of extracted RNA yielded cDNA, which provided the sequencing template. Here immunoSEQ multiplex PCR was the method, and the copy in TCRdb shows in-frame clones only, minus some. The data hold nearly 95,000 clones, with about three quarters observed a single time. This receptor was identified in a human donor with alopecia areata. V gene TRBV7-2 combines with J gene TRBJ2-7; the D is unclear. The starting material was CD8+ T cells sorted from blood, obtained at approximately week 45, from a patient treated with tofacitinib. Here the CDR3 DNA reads TGTGCCAGCAGCTTAGGCAGTCTCTCCTACGAGCAGTACTTC. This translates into CASSLGSLSYEQYF.